The clone carrying this T cell receptor beta chain appeared once. The data stem from a study of blood T cell repertoires in COVID-19. At the level of the study: Some COVID-19 samples were acute and others convalescent; all came from the United States, Italy and Spain. PBMCs, B-cell-depleted T cells, or T cells provided the cDNA or gDNA that made up the material.

Per the authors' pipeline: By means of reference gene primer amplification, nucleated cell counts were estimated. Here immunoSEQ multiplex PCR was the method, and the copy in TCRdb shows in-frame clones only, minus some. That table gives V, J and clone size, and the DNA gave D and trimming. Altogether some 89,000 clones are present, roughly 80% being singletons, with the ten largest covering roughly 10%. The junction had 14 bases not matched to a gene; V was cut back by 4 bases and J by 8 bases. The CDR3 spans 16 residues. Germline lookup yields CDR1 MDHEN and CDR2 SYDVKM. This receptor was identified in a man aged 65-85 years with acute or convalescent COVID-19. The source material was peripheral blood. V is TRBV28 and J is TRBJ2-1; 7 bases match TRBD1. The CDR3 loop is CASSSPRQGGRDEQFF. Here the CDR3 DNA reads TGTGCCAGCAGTTCTCCAAGACAGGGTGGAAGGGATGAGCAGTTCTTC.